This TCR beta chain was observed in a study of regulatory T cells in long-lasting Graves disease. For the study at large: The definition of persistent Graves' disease was over 5 years of antithyroid drugs with positive TSH receptor antibodies.

Germline CDR1 LGHDT, CDR2 YNNKEL (reference sequence). The CDR3 length is 16 residues. V trimming: 2 bases; J trimming: 7 bases; junction bases outside the gene matches: 6. Sample time point: persistent/refractory GD, antithyroid drugs over 5 years with positive TRAb. The TCR library was made from RNA that had been extracted from PBMCs in TRIzol. An endocrinology department located in Xi'an, China, was where the patients came from. With EDTA tubes as the receptacles, approximately 8.2 milliliters of peripheral blood were drawn. Study results and caveats: Persistent disease was characterized by preferential usage of TRBV28, TRBJ1-2 and TRBJ2-5.

Relying on iRepertoire HTBI primers and Arm-PCR of CDR3 regions, the team built TCR beta libraries. TCRdb reanalysed the multiplex PCR reads using MiXCR and keeps one entry per CDR3 protein. The table records about 340,000 distinct CDR3 sequences, roughly a fifth of them present only once. Regarding this clonotype: Its antigen is undetermined.

The sample was peripheral blood mononuclear cells (PBMCs), taken when the disease was refractory, from a patient treated with antithyroid drugs. This clonotype was sampled from a female donor with Graves disease. This chain joins TRBV3-1 and TRBJ1-6; 9 bases line up with TRBD1. The CDR3 reads CASSQTGTGRNSPLHF. The CDR3 nucleotides are TGTGCCAGCAGCCAAACTGGGACAGGGAGGAATTCACCCCTCCACTTT.